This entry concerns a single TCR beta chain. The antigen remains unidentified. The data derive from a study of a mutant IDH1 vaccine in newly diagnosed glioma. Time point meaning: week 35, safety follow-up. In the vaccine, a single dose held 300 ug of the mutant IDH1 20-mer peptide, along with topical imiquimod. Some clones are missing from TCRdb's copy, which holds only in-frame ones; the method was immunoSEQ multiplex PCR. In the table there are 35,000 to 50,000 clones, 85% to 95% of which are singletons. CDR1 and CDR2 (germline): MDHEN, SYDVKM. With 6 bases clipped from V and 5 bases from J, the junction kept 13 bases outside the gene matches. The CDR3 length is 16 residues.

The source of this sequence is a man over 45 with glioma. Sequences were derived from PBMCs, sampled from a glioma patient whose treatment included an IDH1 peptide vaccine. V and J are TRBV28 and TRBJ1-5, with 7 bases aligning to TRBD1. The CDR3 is CASSRGGQVYDQPQHF. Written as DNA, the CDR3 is TGTGCCAGCAGCCGTGGTGGACAGGTGTACGATCAGCCCCAGCATTTT.